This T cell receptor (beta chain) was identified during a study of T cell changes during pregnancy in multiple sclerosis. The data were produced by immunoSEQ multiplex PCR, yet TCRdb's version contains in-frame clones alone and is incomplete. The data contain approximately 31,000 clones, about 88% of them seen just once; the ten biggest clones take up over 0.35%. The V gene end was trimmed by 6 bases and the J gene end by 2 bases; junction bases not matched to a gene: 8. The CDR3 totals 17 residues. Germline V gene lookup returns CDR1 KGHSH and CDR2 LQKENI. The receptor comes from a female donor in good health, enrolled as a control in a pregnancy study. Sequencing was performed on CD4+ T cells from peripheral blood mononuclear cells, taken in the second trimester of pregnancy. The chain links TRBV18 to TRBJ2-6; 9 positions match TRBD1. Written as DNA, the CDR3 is TGTGCCAGCTCCCGGGGACAGGGCTGGGCTGGGGCCAACGTCCTGACTTTC. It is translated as CASSRGQGWAGANVLTF.